This T cell receptor (beta chain) was identified during a study of monozygotic twins with inflammatory bowel disease. TCRdb re-called the 5' RACE reads; every CDR3 protein appears as one record, without DNA. Its listing shows more than 95,000 distinct CDR3 sequences. Germline V gives CDR1 SGHDN, CDR2 FVKESK. This CDR3 is built from 12 residues. The chain couples TRBV14 to TRBJ1-1; lacking DNA, the TRBD1 call made by TCRdb goes unchecked. The sample taken for sequencing was blood. The TCR comes from a human donor with ulcerative colitis or Crohn's disease, or a healthy co-twin of an affected twin (not recorded which). This CDR3 is CASSGGFTEAFF.